The 16 T cell receptor beta chains given below trace back to one sample, sequenced in a study of human T cells and chemical hapten exposure. Time point of the sample: pre-sensitization, week 0. Treatment in this sample: therapeutic diphenylcyclopropenone sensitization with weekly scalp DPC. TCRdb re-analysed the RACE reads in MiXCR, keeping a single row per CDR3 protein. The sample lists fewer than 300,000 distinct CDR3 sequences, about 7.7% occurring once. Sequencing used whole blood, obtained in connection with sensitization to the hapten diphenylcyclopropenone (DPC). These receptors came from a man aged 18-30 years with alopecia areata. Some clones in this sample may be carry-over from other donors' samples.

This clonotype was seen a handful of times. The CDR3 spells CASSQEGGSDTQYF. The CDR3 nucleotides are TGCGCCAGCAGCCAAGAAGGGGGCTCGGATACGCAGTATTTT. V gene TRBV4-1 combines with J gene TRBJ2-3, with 7 bases lining up with TRBD1. V dropped 0 bases and J dropped 6; count of bases not matched to a gene: 3. The CDR3 has 14 residues. Germline V gene data show CDR1 as MGHRA and CDR2 as YSYEKL.

Here the CDR3 DNA reads TGTGCCAGCGGGGGTCAGCCCCAGCATTTT. Protein: CASGGQPQHF. This chain joins TRBV6-5 and TRBJ1-5; D might be TRBD1 (5 bases). Between the trimmed V and J ends, which lost 8 bases and 6 bases, there was a span of 5 bases. The germline CDR1 and CDR2 sequences are MNHEY and SVGAGI. The CDR3 extends over 10 amino acids.

This clonotype was recorded many times. V and J are TRBV2 and TRBJ2-7, with D uncertain. The CDR3 has 11 residues. V was trimmed by 2 bases and J by 4 bases, leaving 3 bases between them. From germline, CDR1 is SNHLY and CDR2 FYNNEI. CDR3 sequence reads: CASSERYEQYV. The CDR3 DNA reads TGTGCCAGCAGTGAAAGGTACGAGCAGTACGTC.

This chain joins TRBV3-1 and TRBJ1-5; 8 nucleotides align to TRBD1. Germline CDR1 LGHDT, CDR2 YNNKEL (reference sequence). The CDR3 covers 16 residues. Trimming cost V 4 bases and J 1 base; bases outside gene matches: 6. The CDR3 DNA reads TGTGCCAGCAGCCCTCGGACAGGGTTCAGCAATCAGCCCCAGCATTTT. Residues: CASSPRTGFSNQPQHF.

This clonotype was detected only a few times. The CDR3 nucleotides are TGTGCCAGCAGTCCGGGACGGGGCCAAGAGACCCAGTACTTC. Protein: CASSPGRGQETQYF. V usage is TRBV12-3 or TRBV12-4 and J usage is TRBJ2-5; D assignment may be TRBD1 or TRBD2 (5 bases each). V was pared by 5 bases and J by 1 base, with 11 bases between. CDR3 length equals 14 residues.

This clonotype has a handful of counts. The chain employs TRBV6-5 and TRBJ2-3; 13 nucleotides match TRBD2. CDR1 is MNHEY and CDR2 is SVGAGI in the germline V gene. The CDR3 is 16 residues long. V gave up 5 bases and J gave up 2 bases; unmatched junction bases: 4. The CDR3 sequence: CASSTGTSGDTDTQYF. CDR3 in DNA: TGTGCCAGCAGTACCGGGACTAGCGGGGACACAGATACGCAGTATTTT.

This clonotype was counted between two and nine times. This chain uses TRBV6-2 or TRBV6-3 with TRBJ1-1; unclear D gene. The CDR3 spans 15 residues. The V end was cut by 7 bases, the J end by 1 base, with 16 bases between. The germline V gene has CDR1 MNHEY and CDR2 SVGEGT. In nucleotides, the CDR3 is TGTGCCAGCATCGAAGGCCGGGATCCGAACACTGAAGCTTTCTTT. Its protein product is CASIEGRDPNTEAFF.

The J gene is TRBJ1-2, the V gene TRBV29-1; D unresolved. Trimming cost V 4 bases and J 6 bases, with 6 bases left between them. The CDR3 has 10 residues. The germline CDR1 and CDR2 sequences are SQVTM and ANQGSEA. CDR3 in amino acids: CSVVWDGYTF. The CDR3 nucleotides are TGCAGCGTTGTTTGGGATGGCTACACCTTC. Drawing the rest from reference TRBV29-1 and TRBJ1-2, the complete variable domain is SAVISQKPSRDICQRGTSLTIQCQVDSQVTMMFWYRQQPGQSLTLIATANQGSEATYESGFVIDKFPISRPNLTFSTLTVSNMSPEDSSIYLCSVVWDGYTFGSGTRLTVV.

This clonotype has more than one count but fewer than ten. V is TRBV9 and J is TRBJ2-1, with 7 bases that match TRBD1. This CDR3 comprises 16 residues. Germline V lookup: CDR1 SGDLS, CDR2 YYNGEE. The trim removed 2 bases at V and 4 bases at J, leaving 9 bases unmatched. The CDR3 region has the DNA TGTGCCAGCAGCGTTATGGGTTCAGGGGGATACAATGAGCAGTTCTTC. Translated: CASSVMGSGGYNEQFF.

The V and J genes are TRBV12-3 or TRBV12-4 and TRBJ1-4, with TRBD1 as a possible D gene (6 bases). This CDR3 has 15 amino acids. The germline V and J ends were trimmed by 4 bases and 8 bases, with 17 bases remaining between them. The CDR3 here is CASSYEGDLREKLFF. The CDR3 coding sequence is TGTGCCAGCAGTTATGAGGGGGACCTTCGGGAAAAACTGTTTTTT.

The rearrangement links TRBV7-2 to TRBJ2-3; 14 nucleotides line up with TRBD2. CDR3 length: 17 residues. V lost 6 bases, J lost 4 bases, and 9 bases stayed unmatched. CDR1 is SGHTA and CDR2 is FQGNSA in the germline V gene. This CDR3 reads CASSAPGLAGEADTQYF. CDR3 DNA: TGTGCCAGCAGTGCACCGGGACTAGCGGGGGAGGCAGATACGCAGTATTTT. Drawing the rest from reference TRBV7-2 and TRBJ2-3, the complete variable domain is GAGVSQSPSNKVTEKGKDVELRCDPISGHTALYWYRQSLGQGLEFLIYFQGNSAPDKSGLPSDRFSAERTGGSVSTLTIQRTQQEDSAVYLCASSAPGLAGEADTQYFGPGTRLTVL.

This chain connects TRBV4-3 to TRBJ2-7; D uncertain. The CDR3 totals 15 residues. Trimming cost V 0 bases and J 4 bases, with 13 bases left between them. Germline CDR1 is LGHNA and CDR2 is YSLEER. As DNA, the CDR3 is TGCGCCAGCAGCCAAGAAAAAGAAACCGCTTACGAGCAGTACTTC. Its translation: CASSQEKETAYEQYF.

This clonotype was seen a few times. V usage is TRBV20-1 and J usage is TRBJ1-5; 7 bases align to TRBD1. This CDR3 contains 14 residues. With V trimmed by 4 bases and J by 5 bases, 8 bases remained unmatched. The germline gives CDR1 DFQATT, CDR2 SNEGSKA (reference sequence). The CDR3 region has the DNA TGCAGTGCTACCCAGACAGGGTTAGATCAGCCCCAGCATTTT. Protein product: CSATQTGLDQPQHF.

CDR3 region: CASSATGLSCEQYV. As DNA, the CDR3 is TGTGCCAGCAGCGCAACAGGGCTAAGCTGCGAGCAGTACGTC. V and J are TRBV27 and TRBJ2-7; maybe TRBD1 (6 bases). CDR1 is MNHEY and CDR2 is SMNVEV in the germline V gene (reference sequence). Trimming removed 6 bases at V and 6 bases at J, with 18 bases between. CDR3 length equals 14 residues.

This clonotype occurred a few times. V and J are TRBV9 and TRBJ2-5; D may be TRBD1 or TRBD2 (5 bases each). CDR3 length equals 16 residues. The V gene lost 3 bases and the J gene lost 1 base, with 16 bases spanning the gap. CDR1 is SGDLS, CDR2 YYNGEE, per germline. Here the CDR3 DNA reads TGTGCCAGCAGCGCTAGGGACGGGCGATTCCAAGAGACCCAGTACTTC. Encoded protein: CASSARDGRFQETQYF.

V is TRBV5-1 and J is TRBJ2-7, with D possibly TRBD1 on 7 matching bases. The germline V gene has CDR1 SGHRS and CDR2 YFSETQ. CDR3 size: 15 residues. The V gene lost 2 bases and the J gene lost 2 bases, with 14 bases spanning the gap. The CDR3: CASSFGAGQTYEQYV. CDR3 bases: TGCGCCAGCAGCTTCGGTGCGGGACAGACCTACGAGCAGTACGTC.